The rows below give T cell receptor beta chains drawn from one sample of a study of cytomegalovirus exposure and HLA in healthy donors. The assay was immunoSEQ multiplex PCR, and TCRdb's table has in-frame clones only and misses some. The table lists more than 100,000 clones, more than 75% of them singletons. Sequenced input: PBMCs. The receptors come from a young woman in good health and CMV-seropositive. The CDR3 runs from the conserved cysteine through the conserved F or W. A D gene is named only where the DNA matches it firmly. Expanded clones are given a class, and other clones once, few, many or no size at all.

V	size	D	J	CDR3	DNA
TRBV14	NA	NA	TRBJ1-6	CASSRRHSSYNSPLHF	TGTGCCAGCAGCCGACGTCACAGCTCCTATAATTCACCCCTCCACTTT
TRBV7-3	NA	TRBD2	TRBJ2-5	CASSSPSGERTQYF	TGTGCCAGCAGCTCCCCGAGCGGGGAACGGACCCAGTACTTC
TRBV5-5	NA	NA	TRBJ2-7	CASSFRDGTYEQYF	TGTGCCAGCAGCTTTCGCGACGGGACCTACGAGCAGTACTTC
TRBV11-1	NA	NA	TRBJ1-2	CASSLNREGGYTF	TGTGCCAGCAGCTTAAACAGGGAAGGTGGCTACACCTTC
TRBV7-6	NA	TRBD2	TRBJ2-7	CASSPREGRFEQYF	TGTGCCAGCAGCCCCCGGGAGGGCCGTTTCGAGCAGTACTTC
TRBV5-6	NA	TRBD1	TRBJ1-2	CASSPTGGYGYTF	TGTGCCAGCAGCCCGACAGGGGGCTATGGCTACACCTTC
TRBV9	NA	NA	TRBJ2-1	CASSAEGGGRYNEQFF	TGTGCCAGCAGCGCCGAGGGGGGCGGGAGATACAATGAGCAGTTCTTC
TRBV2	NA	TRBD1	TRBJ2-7	CASPKDRSLTYEQYF	TGTGCCAGCCCCAAGGACAGGTCCCTTACCTACGAGCAGTACTTC
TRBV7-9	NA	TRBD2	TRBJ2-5	CASSPRLAGLRETQYF	TGTGCCAGCAGCCCTAGACTAGCGGGATTGCGAGAGACCCAGTACTTC
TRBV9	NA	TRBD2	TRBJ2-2	CASSVGGAGELFF	TGTGCCAGCAGCGTCGGGGGGGCCGGGGAGCTGTTTTTT
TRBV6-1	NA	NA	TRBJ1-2	CASSELTGTYGYTF	TGTGCCAGCAGTGAATTGACAGGCACCTATGGCTACACCTTC
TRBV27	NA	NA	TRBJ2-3	CASSHRETDTQYF	TGTGCCAGCAGTCACAGGGAAACAGATACGCAGTATTTT
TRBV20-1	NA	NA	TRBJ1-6	CSARGGQGLHF	TGCAGTGCTAGAGGGGGTCAGGGTCTCCACTTT
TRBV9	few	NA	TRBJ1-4	CASSAVSEDREEKLFF	TGTGCCAGCAGCGCCGTATCAGAGGACAGAGAGGAAAAACTGTTTTTT
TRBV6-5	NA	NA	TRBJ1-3	CASSYRVPGNTIYF	TGTGCCAGCAGTTATCGGGTGCCTGGAAACACCATATATTTT
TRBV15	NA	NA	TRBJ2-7	CATSRGREAVREQYF	TGTGCCACCAGCAGAGGTAGGGAGGCGGTCCGCGAGCAGTACTTC
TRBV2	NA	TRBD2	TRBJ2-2	CASRGLAGANTGELFF	TGTGCCAGCAGAGGACTAGCGGGGGCCAACACCGGGGAGCTGTTTTTT
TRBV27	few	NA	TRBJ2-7	CASSLGLRGNYEQYF	TGTGCCAGCAGTTTAGGACTCAGAGGGAACTACGAGCAGTACTTC
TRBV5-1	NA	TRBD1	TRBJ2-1	CASSLMTGENEQFF	TGCGCCAGCAGCCTTATGACAGGGGAGAATGAGCAGTTCTTC
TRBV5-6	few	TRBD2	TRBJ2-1	CASSLGLAGVYNEQFF	TGTGCCAGCAGCCTGGGGCTAGCGGGGGTCTACAATGAGCAGTTCTTC
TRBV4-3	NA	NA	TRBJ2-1	CASSQGRGEQFF	TGCGCCAGCAGCCAAGGTCGCGGTGAGCAGTTCTTC
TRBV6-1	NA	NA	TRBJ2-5	CASGRRDWETQYF	TGTGCCAGTGGTCGGAGGGATTGGGAGACCCAGTACTTC
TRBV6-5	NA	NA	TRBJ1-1	CASSYWQRGWTEAFF	TGTGCCAGCAGTTACTGGCAGCGGGGGTGGACTGAAGCTTTCTTT
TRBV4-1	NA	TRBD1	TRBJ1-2	CASSHAPTGDLAYGYTF	TGCGCCAGCAGCCACGCTCCGACAGGGGATCTCGCCTATGGCTACACCTTC
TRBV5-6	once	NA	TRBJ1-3	CASSLAGYSGNTIYF	TGTGCCAGCAGCTTGGCGGGTTACTCTGGAAACACCATATATTTT
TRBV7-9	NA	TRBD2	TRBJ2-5	CASSPSGRGGETQYF	TGTGCCAGCAGCCCTAGCGGGAGAGGGGGGGAGACCCAGTACTTC
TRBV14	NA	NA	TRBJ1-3	CASSQVRGSGNTIYF	TGTGCCAGCAGCCAAGTCAGGGGCTCTGGAAACACCATATATTTT
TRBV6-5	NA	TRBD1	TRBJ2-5	CASSFDDRGETQYF	TGTGCCAGCAGTTTCGACGACAGGGGAGAGACCCAGTACTTC
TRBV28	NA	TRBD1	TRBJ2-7	CASSLLSGGRYEQYF	TGTGCCAGCAGTTTATTGTCAGGGGGTAGGTACGAGCAGTACTTC
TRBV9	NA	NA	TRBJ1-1	CASSVVAENTEAFF	TGTGCCAGCAGCGTAGTGGCGGAGAACACTGAAGCTTTCTTT
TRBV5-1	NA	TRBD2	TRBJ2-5	CASTDSAGEETQYF	TGCGCCAGCACCGATTCAGCGGGGGAGGAGACCCAGTACTTC
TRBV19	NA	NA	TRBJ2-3	CASSIGAEDTQYF	TGTGCCAGTAGTATTGGGGCAGAAGATACGCAGTATTTT
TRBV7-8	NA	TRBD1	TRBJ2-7	CASSPRQGADYEQYF	TGTGCCAGCAGCCCCCGACAGGGGGCCGACTACGAGCAGTACTTC
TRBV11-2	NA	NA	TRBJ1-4	CASSLGQAETEKLFF	TGTGCCAGCAGCTTAGGGCAGGCAGAAACGGAAAAACTGTTTTTT
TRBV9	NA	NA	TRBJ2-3	CASSSALGLLPSDTQYF	TGTGCCAGCAGCTCCGCCCTGGGACTTCTCCCATCAGATACGCAGTATTTT
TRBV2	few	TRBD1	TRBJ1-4	CASESPGQGGNEKLFF	TGTGCCAGTGAAAGTCCGGGACAGGGGGGGAATGAAAAACTGTTTTTT
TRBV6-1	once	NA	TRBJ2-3	CASSEGAGVGDTQYF	TGTGCCAGCAGTGAAGGGGCAGGGGTGGGAGATACGCAGTATTTT